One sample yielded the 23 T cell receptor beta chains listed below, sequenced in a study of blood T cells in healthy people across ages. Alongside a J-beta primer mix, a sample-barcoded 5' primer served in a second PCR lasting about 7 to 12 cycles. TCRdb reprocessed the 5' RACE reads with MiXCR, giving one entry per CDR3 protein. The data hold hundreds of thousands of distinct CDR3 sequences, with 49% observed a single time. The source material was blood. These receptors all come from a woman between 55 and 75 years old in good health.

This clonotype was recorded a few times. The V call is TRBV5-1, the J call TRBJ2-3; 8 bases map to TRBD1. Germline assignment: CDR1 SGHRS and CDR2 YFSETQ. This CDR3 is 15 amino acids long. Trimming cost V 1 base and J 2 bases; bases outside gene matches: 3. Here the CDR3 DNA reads TGCGCCAGCAGCTTGATTCAGGGGGCCACAGATACGCAGTATTTT. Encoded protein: CASSLIQGATDTQYF. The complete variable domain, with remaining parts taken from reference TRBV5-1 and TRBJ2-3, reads KAGVTQTPRYLIKTRGQQVTLSCSPISGHRSVSWYQQTPGQGLQFLFEYFSETQRNKGNFPGRFSGRQFSNSRSEMNVSTLELGDSALYLCASSLIQGATDTQYFGPGTRLTVL.

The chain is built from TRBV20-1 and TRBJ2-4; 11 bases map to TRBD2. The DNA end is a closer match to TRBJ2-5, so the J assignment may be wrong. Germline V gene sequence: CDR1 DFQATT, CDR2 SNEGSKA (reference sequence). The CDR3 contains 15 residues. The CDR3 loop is CSAGAGTSGQETQYF. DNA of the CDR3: TGCAGTGCTGGGGCCGGGACTAGCGGTCAAGAGACCCAGTACTTC.

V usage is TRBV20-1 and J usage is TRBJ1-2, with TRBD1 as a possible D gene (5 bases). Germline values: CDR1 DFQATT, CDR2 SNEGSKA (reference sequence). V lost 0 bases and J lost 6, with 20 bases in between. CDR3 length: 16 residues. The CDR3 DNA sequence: TGCAGTGCTAGAGATCGCAGGGTCCCCACTATGAATGGCTACACCTTC. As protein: CSARDRRVPTMNGYTF.

CDR3 sequence: CSARGKYNEQYF. CDR3 nucleotide sequence: TGCAGTGCTAGAGGGAAATACAATGAGCAGTACTTC. The chain is built from TRBV20-1 and TRBJ2-5; D remains ambiguous. V was clipped by 1 base and J by 11 bases, with 14 bases between them. The CDR3 is 12 amino acids. Germline V gene sequence: CDR1 DFQATT, CDR2 SNEGSKA (reference sequence).

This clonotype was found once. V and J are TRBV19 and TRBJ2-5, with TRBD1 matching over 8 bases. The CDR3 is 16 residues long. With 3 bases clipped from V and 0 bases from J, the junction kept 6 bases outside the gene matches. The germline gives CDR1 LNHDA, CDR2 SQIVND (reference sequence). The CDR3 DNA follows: TGTGCCAGTAGTATTCGGACAGGGAAGTACCAAGAGACCCAGTACTTC. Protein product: CASSIRTGKYQETQYF.

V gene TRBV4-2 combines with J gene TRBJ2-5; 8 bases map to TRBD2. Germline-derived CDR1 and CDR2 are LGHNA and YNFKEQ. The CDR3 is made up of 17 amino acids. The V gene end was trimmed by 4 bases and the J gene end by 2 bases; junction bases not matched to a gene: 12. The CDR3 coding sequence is TGTGCCAGCAGCCTCCAGCGGGAGACGAGGTGGCAAGAGACCCAGTACTTC. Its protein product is CASSLQRETRWQETQYF.

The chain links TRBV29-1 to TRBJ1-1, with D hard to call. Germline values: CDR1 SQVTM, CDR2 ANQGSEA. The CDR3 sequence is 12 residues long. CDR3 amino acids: CIPGGPSPEAFF. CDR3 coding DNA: TGCATCCCCGGTGGGCCGAGCCCTGAAGCTTTCTTT. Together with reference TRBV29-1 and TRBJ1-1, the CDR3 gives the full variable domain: SAVISQKPSRDICQRGTSLTIQCQVDSQVTMMFWYRQQPGQSLTLIATANQGSEATYESGFVIDKFPISRPNLTFSTLTVSNMSPEDSSIYLCIPGGPSPEAFFGQGTRLTVV.

The DNA for the CDR3 is TGCGCCAGCAGCCTACAGACCACAGATACGCAGTATTTT. Translated, it gives CASSLQTTDTQYF. The chain employs TRBV4-3 and TRBJ2-3; D gene unclear. The CDR3 loop spans 13 amino acids. Germline lookup yields CDR1 LGHNA and CDR2 YSLEER. V dropped 4 bases and J dropped 2 bases, with 7 bases sitting between them.

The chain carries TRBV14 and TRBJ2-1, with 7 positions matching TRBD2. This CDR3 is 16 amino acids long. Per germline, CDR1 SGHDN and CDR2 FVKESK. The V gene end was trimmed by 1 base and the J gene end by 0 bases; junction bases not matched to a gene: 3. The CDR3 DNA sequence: TGTGCCAGCAGCCAAGTTCCGGGAGGCTCCTACAATGAGCAGTTCTTC. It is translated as CASSQVPGGSYNEQFF.

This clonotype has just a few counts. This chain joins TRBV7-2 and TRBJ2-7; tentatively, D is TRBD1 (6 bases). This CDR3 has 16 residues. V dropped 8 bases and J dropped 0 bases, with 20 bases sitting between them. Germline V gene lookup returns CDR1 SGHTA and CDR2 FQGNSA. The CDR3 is CASLAVTGTRSYEQYF. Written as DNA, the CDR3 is TGTGCCAGCCTGGCTGTAACAGGGACCCGCTCCTACGAGCAGTACTTC. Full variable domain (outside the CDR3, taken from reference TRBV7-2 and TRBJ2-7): GAGVSQSPSNKVTEKGKDVELRCDPISGHTALYWYRQSLGQGLEFLIYFQGNSAPDKSGLPSDRFSAERTGGSVSTLTIQRTQQEDSAVYLCASLAVTGTRSYEQYFGPGTRLTVT.

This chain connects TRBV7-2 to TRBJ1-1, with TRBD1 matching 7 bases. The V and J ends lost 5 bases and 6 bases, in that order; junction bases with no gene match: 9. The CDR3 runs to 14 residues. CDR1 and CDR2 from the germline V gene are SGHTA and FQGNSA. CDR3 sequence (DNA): TGTGCCAGCAGCCCACACCGACAGGGCCCTGAAGCTTTCTTT. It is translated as CASSPHRQGPEAFF.

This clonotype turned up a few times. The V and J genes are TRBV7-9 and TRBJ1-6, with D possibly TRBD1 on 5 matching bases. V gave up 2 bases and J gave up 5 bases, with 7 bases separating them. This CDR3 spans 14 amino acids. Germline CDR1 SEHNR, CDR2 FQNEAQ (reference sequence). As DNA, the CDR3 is TGTGCCAGCAGCTTATCCAGGGATAATTCACCCCTCCACTTT. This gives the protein CASSLSRDNSPLHF.

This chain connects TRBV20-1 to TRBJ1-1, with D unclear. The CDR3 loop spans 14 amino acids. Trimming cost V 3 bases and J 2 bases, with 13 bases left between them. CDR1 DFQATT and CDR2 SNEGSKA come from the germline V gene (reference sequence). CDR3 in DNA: TGCAGTGCTAGGGGTATATCTCGAAACACTGAAGCTTTCTTT. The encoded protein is CSARGISRNTEAFF.

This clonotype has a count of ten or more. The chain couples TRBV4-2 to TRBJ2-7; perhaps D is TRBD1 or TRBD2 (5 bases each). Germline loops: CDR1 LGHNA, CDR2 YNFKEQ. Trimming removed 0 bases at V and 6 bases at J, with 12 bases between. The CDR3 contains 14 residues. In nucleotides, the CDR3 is TGTGCCAGCAGCCAAGAGAGGGACGATCGCGAGCAGTACTTC. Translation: CASSQERDDREQYF.

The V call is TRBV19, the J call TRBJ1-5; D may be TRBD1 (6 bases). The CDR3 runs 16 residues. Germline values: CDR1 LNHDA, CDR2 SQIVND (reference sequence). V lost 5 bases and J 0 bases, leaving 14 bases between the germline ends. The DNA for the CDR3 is TGTGCCAGTAGTGGCGGACAGTACTATAGCAATCAGCCCCAGCATTTT. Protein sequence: CASSGGQYYSNQPQHF.

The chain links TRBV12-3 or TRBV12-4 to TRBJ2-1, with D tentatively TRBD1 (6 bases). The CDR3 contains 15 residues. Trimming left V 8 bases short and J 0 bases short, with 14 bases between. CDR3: CASRQTGISYNEQFF. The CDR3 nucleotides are TGTGCCAGCCGACAGACAGGAATCTCCTACAATGAGCAGTTCTTC.

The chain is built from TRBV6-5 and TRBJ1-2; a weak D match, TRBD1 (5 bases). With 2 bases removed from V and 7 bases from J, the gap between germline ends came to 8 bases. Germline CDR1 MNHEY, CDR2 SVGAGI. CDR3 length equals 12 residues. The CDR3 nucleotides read TGTGCCAGCAGTTACCTTGGGGCTGGCTACACCTTC. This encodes CASSYLGAGYTF.

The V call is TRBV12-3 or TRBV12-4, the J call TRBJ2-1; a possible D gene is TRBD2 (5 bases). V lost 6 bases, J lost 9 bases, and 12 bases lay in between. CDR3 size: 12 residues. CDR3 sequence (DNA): TGTGCCAGCAGCCGAACCCGGGGTGAGCAGTTCTTC. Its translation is CASSRTRGEQFF.

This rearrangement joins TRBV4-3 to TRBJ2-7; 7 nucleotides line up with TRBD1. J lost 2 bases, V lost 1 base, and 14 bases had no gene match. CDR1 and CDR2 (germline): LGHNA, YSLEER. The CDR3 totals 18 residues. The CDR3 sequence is CASSQGPMDRDSPYEQYF. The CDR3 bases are TGCGCCAGCAGCCAAGGACCAATGGACCGGGACAGCCCCTACGAGCAGTACTTC.

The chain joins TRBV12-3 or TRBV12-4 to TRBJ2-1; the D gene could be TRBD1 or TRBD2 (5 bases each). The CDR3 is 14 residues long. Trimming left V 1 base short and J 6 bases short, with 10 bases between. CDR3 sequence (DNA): TGTGCCAGCAGTTTAGGGTGGGGGACCAATGAGCAGTTCTTC. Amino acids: CASSLGWGTNEQFF.

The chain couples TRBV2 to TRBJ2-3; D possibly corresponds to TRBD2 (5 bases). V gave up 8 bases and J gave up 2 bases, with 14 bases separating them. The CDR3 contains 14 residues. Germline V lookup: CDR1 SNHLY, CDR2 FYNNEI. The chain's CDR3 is CASVRESPTDTQYF. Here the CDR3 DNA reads TGTGCCAGCGTGAGGGAGTCCCCCACAGATACGCAGTATTTT.

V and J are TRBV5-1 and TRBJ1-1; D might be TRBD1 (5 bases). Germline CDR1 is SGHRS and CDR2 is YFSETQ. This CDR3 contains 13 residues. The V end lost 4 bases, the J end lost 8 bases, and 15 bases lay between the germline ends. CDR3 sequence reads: CASSEGTRPEAFF. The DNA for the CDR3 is TGCGCCAGCAGCGAAGGGACTCGCCCCGAAGCTTTCTTT.

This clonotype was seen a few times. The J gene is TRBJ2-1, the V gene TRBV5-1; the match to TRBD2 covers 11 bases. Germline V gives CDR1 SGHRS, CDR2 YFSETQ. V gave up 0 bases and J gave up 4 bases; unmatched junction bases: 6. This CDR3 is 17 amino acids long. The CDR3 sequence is CASSLDGRLAGYNEQFF. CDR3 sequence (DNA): TGCGCCAGCAGCTTGGACGGTCGACTAGCGGGATACAATGAGCAGTTCTTC.